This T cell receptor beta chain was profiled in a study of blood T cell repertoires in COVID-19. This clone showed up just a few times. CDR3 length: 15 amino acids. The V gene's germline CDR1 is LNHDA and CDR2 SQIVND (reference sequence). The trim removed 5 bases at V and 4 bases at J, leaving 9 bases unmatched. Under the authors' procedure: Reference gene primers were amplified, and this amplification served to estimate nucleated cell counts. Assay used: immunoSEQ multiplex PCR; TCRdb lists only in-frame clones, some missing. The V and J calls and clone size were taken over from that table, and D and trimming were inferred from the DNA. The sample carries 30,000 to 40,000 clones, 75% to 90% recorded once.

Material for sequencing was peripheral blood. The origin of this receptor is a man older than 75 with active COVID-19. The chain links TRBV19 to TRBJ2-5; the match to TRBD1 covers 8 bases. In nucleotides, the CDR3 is TGTGCCAGTAGTCCCGACAGGGGACACCCAGAGACCCAGTACTTC. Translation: CASSPDRGHPETQYF.